This T cell receptor (beta chain) emerged from a study of cytomegalovirus exposure and HLA in healthy donors. Germline CDR1 is MDHEN and CDR2 is SYDVKM. CDR3 size: 14 residues. V was trimmed by 8 bases and J by 4 bases, leaving 15 bases between them. This PCR relied on a set of 60 Vbeta primers and 13 Jbeta primers. Per the authors' pipeline: Later, an analysis found approximately 80 million unique TCR beta chains, and about 9.9 million of these were shared. The table came from immunoSEQ multiplex PCR; TCRdb's copy has only in-frame clones and leaves some out. The DNA gave D and trimming, while V, J and clone size come from that table. The repertoire holds around 190,000 clones, with 70% to 90% as singletons. General study points: The availability of immune exposure information extended only to CMV serostatus. Later work showed greater clonal expansion in HLA-associated TCR beta chains than in equally common others.

Remarks on this clone: Antigen specificity is unknown.

This receptor was identified in a woman under 30 in good health and CMV-seronegative. This chain uses TRBV28 with TRBJ2-1; the D is unclear. Sequencing used PBMCs. CDR3 in DNA: TGTGCCAGCGTGTCGACTCCTGAATACAATGAGCAGTTCTTC. Protein product: CASVSTPEYNEQFF.